Included here is one T cell receptor (beta chain) sequence, with context. At one boundary the junction diverges from the germline segment, which might be a read error. Exclusion of a patient resulted from uncontrolled infection, other autoimmune disease, pregnancy or lactation. Clinical symptoms, serum thyroxine, TRAb, thyroid ultrasound and orbital computed tomography informed diagnoses. Each 10 ml fresh peripheral blood draw supplied the PBMCs. This entry comes from a study of T cells in Graves' hyperthyroidism and ophthalmopathy. Amplification yielded TCR beta CDR3 regions, with RNA transcripts as the source. Using the HTBI primer set, a first-round RT-PCR was run on the TCR CDR3. TCRdb used MiXCR to reprocess the multiplex PCR reads, holding one entry per CDR3 protein. The table lists about 400,000 distinct CDR3 sequences, roughly 14% of them singletons. Sequenced material: blood. The source of this sequence is a man aged 18 to 35 with Graves' ophthalmopathy.

The CDR3 spells CACSLSGLTYEQYF. The CDR3 DNA follows: TGTGCCTGCAGCTTATCGGGACTAACCTACGAGCAGTACTTC. The chain couples TRBV7-9 to TRBJ2-7; 7 bases fit TRBD2. The length of the CDR3 is 14 residues. CDR1 is SEHNR, CDR2 FQNEAQ, per germline (reference sequence).